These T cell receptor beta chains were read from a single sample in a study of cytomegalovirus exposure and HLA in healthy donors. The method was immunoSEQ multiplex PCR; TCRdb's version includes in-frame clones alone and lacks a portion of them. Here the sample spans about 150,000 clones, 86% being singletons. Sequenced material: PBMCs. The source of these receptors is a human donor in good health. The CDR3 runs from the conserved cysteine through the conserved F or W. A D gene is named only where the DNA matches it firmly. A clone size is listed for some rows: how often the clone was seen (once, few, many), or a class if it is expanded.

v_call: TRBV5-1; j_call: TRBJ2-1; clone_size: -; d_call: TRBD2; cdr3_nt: TGCGCCAGCAGCCCGGGACTAGCGGGAGGGCCAGACAATGAGCAGTTCTTC; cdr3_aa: CASSPGLAGGPDNEQFF
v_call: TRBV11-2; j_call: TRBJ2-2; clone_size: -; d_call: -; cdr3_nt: TGTGCCAGCAGCCCTATAGGAGAGGGAACCGGGGAGCTGTTTTTT; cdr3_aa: CASSPIGEGTGELFF
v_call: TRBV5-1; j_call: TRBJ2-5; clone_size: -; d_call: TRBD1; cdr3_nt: TGCGCCAGCAGCACCCGGACAGGGGTGACCCAGTACTTC; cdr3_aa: CASSTRTGVTQYF
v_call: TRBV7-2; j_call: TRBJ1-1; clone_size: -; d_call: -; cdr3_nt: TGTGCCAGCAGCTTAACCGGGACAAAAAAGAACACTGAAGCTTTCTTT; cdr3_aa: CASSLTGTKKNTEAFF
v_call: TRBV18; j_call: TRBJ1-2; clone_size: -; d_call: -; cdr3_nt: TGTGCCAGCTCACTTGGACAAAACTATGGCTACACCTTC; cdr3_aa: CASSLGQNYGYTF
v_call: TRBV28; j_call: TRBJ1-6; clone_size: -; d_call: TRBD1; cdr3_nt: TGTGCCAGCAGTTTGTCGACAGGGGGCGTTTCACCCCTCCACTTT; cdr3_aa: CASSLSTGGVSPLHF
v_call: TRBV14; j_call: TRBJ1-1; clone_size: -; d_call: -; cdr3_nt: TGTGCCAGCAGCCAATTCGGGATTGAAGCTTTCTTT; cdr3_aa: CASSQFGIEAFF
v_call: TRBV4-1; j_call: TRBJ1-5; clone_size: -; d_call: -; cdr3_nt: TGCGCCAGCAGCCAAGTAGGGGTCAATTTTCAGCCCCAGCATTTT; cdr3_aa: CASSQVGVNFQPQHF
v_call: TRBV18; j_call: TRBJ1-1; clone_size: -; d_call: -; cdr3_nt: TGTGCCAGCTCACTCGGCTCTGGGCAGGGATTTGAAGCTTTCTTT; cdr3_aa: CASSLGSGQGFEAFF
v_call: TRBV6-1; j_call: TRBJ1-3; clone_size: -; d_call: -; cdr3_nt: TGTGCCAGCAGTGAAGCGACAGGTCGGGCCCTCTCTGGAAACACCATATATTTT; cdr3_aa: CASSEATGRALSGNTIYF
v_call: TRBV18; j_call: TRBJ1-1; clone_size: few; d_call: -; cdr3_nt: TGTGCCAGCTCACCACCATCGGGACAGAACACTGAAGCTTTCTTT; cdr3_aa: CASSPPSGQNTEAFF
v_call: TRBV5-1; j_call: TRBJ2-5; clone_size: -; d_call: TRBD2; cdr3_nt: TGCGCCAGCAGCTTGGCACTAGCGGGGGGACAAGAGACCCAGTACTTC; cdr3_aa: CASSLALAGGQETQYF
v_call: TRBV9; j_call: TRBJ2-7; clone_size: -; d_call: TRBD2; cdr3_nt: TGTGCCAGCAGCGTAGGGCAGCGGGGGTACTACGAGCAGTACTTC; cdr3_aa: CASSVGQRGYYEQYF
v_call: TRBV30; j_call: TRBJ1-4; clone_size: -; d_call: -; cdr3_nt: TGTGCCTGGAGCCTGGGACTGGGAAATATAAATAATGAAAAACTGTTTTTT; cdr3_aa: CAWSLGLGNINNEKLFF
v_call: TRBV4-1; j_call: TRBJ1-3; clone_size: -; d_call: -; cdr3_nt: TGCGCCAGCAGCCAAGATATAGGGGCTGGAAACACCATATATTTT; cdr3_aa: CASSQDIGAGNTIYF
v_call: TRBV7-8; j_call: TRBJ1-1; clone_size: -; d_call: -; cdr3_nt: TGTGCCAGCAGCTCCCCGGGGGGGGAGGGGAGGTCCTTT; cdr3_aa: CASSSPGGEGRSF
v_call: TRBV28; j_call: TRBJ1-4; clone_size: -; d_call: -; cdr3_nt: TGTGCCAGCACCCCACGGGGGGGGAATGAAAAACTGTTTTTT; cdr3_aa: CASTPRGGNEKLFF
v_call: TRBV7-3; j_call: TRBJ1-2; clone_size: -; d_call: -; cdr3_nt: TGTGCCAGCAGCCTGAACAGTGCTAACTATGGCTACACCTTC; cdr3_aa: CASSLNSANYGYTF
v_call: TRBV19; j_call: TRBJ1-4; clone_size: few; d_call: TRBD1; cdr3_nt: TGTGCCAGTAGGGCCGGACAGGGGGCCGGTGAAAAACTGTTTTTT; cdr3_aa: CASRAGQGAGEKLFF
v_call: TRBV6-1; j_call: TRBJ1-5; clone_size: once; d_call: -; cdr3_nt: TGTGCCAGCAGTGAGCGGAATAGCAATCAGCCCCAGCATTTT; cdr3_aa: CASSERNSNQPQHF
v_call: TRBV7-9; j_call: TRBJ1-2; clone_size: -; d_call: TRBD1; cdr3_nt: TGTGCCAGCAGCTCAGACAGGGGGACATATGGCTACACCTTC; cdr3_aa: CASSSDRGTYGYTF
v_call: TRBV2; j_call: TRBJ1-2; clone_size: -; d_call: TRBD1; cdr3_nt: TGTGCCAGCAGCGTCTTACCACAGGGGGCATATGGCTACACCTTC; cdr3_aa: CASSVLPQGAYGYTF
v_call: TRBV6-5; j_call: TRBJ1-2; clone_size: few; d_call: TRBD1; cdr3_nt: TGTGCCAGCAGCCTAGATAGACAGGGTCTTGTGGGCTACACCTTC; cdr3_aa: CASSLDRQGLVGYTF
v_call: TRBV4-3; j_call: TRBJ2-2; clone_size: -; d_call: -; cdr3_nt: TGCGCCAGCAGCCAAGATGCAGGGTCGTTGGTCGGCCCCGGGGAGCTGTTTTTT; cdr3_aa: CASSQDAGSLVGPGELFF
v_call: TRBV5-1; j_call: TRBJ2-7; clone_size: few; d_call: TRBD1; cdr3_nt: TGCGCCAGCAGCTCGTTCCCCACAGGGGTCGACGAGCAGTACTTC; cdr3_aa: CASSSFPTGVDEQYF
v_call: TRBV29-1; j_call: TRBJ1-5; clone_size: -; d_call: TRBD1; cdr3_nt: TGCAGCGTTGAACCCGGGACAGGGGGTGGTCCCCAGCATTTT; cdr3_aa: CSVEPGTGGGPQHF
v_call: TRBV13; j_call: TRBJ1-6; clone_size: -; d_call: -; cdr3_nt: TGTGCCAGCAGCTTCAGCAGGGTGGGATATAATTCACCCCTCCACTTT; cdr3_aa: CASSFSRVGYNSPLHF
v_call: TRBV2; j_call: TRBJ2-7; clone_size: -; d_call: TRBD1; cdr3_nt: TGTGCCAGCAATACACTGTTGCGGGACAGGGGCTACGAGCAGTACTTC; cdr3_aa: CASNTLLRDRGYEQYF
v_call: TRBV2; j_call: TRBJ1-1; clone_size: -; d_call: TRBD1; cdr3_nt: TGTGCCAGCCTAAACTACAGGGGGACTGAAGCTTTCTTT; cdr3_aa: CASLNYRGTEAFF
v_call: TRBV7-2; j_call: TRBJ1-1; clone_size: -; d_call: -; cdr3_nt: TGTGCCAGCAGCTTAGCCGTCAAACAGGGCTTCATGAACACTGAAGCTTTCTTT; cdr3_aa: CASSLAVKQGFMNTEAFF
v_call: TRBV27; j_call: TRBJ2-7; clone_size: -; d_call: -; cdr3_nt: TGTGCCAGCTCTTTATTGAGGGATAAATACGAGCAGTACTTC; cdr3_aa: CASSLLRDKYEQYF
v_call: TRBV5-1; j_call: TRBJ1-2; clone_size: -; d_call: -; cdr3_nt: TGCGCCAGCAGCTCCCTGGGGGGGGGCACAGGCTACACCTTC; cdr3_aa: CASSSLGGGTGYTF
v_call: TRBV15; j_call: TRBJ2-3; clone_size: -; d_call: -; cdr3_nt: TGTGCCACCAGCACCGAAGTAGGGGGGGCAGATACGCAGTATTTT; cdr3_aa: CATSTEVGGADTQYF
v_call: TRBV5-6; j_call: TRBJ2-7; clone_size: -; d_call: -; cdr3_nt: TGTGCCAGCAGCTCACATCTCAGCGACTACGAGCAGTACTTC; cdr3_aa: CASSSHLSDYEQYF
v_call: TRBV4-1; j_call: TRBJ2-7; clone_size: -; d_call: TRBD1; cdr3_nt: TGCGCCAGCAGCCCGAACGACAGGGATGATGGCGAGCAGTACTTC; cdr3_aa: CASSPNDRDDGEQYF
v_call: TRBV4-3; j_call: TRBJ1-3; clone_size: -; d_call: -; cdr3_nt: TGCGCCAGCAGCCAAGATATTACGGCCGGGTCGGACACCATATATTTT; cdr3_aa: CASSQDITAGSDTIYF
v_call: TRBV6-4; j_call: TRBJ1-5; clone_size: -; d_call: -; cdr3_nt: TGTGCCAGCAGTGATTGGGGAGTCCGATACCAGCCCCAGCATTTT; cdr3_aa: CASSDWGVRYQPQHF
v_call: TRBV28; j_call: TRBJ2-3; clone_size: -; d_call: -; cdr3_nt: TGTGCCAGCAGTTTATACGGGACTAGCACAGATACGCAGTATTTT; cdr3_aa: CASSLYGTSTDTQYF
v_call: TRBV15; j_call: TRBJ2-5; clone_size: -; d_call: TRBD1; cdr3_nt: TGTGCCACCAGCGGTAGGACAGGGGCGGCAATGGGAGAGACCCAGTACTTC; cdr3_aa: CATSGRTGAAMGETQYF
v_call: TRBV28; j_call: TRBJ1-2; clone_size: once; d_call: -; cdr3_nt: TGTGCCAGCACCGAACCGGACAGCCGACATGGCTACACCTTC; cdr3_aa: CASTEPDSRHGYTF
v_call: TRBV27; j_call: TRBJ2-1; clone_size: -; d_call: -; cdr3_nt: TGTGCCAGCAACACAGGAGGGCGGTACAATGAGCAGTTCTTC; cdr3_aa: CASNTGGRYNEQFF
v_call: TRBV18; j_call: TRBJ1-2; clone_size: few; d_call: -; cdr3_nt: TGTGCCAGCTCACCAACAAGATCTAGTTTCTATGGCTACACCTTC; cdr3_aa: CASSPTRSSFYGYTF
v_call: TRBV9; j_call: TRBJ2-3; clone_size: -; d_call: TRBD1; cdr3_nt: TGTGCCAGCAGCCTTGGCGTGGACAGGGTGAGCACAGATACGCAGTATTTT; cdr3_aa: CASSLGVDRVSTDTQYF
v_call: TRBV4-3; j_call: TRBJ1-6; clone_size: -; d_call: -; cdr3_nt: TGCGCCAGCAGCCAAGATGGCGCGGGCAATTCACCCCTCCACTTT; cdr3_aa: CASSQDGAGNSPLHF
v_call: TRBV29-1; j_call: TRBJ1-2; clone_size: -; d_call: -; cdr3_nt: TGCAGCGTTGAAGCCGGGATTTATGGCTACACCTTC; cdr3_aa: CSVEAGIYGYTF
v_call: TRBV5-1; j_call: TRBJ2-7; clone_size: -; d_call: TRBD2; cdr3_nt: TGCGCCAGCAGCTTGGCAGCGGGAATTGACGAGCAGTACTTC; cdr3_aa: CASSLAAGIDEQYF
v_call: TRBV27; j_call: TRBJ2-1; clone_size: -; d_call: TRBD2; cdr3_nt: TGTGCCAGCAGCCTCACGGGACTAGCATTCTACAATGAGCAGTTCTTC; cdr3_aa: CASSLTGLAFYNEQFF
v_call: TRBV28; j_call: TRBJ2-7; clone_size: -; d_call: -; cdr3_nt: TGTGCCCCGGAGGCCGAGCAGTACTTC; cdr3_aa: CAPEAEQYF
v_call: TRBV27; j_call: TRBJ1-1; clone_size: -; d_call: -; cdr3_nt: TGTGCCAGCAGCCGAGGGACTGCGGGGAACACTGAAGCTTTCTTT; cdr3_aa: CASSRGTAGNTEAFF
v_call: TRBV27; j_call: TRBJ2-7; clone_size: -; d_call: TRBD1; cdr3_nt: TGTGCCAGCAGCATGAAACTTAAGACAGGGGGCCGCACTCAAGAGCAGTACTTC; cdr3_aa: CASSMKLKTGGRTQEQYF
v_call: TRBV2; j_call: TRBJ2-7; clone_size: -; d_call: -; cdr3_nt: TGTGCCAGCAGCGGGGAACCCTACGAGCAGTACTTC; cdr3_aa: CASSGEPYEQYF
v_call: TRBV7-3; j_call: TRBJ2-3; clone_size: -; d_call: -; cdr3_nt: TGTGCCAGCAGCCCAGGACAGTTTCTATCAGATACGCAGTATTTT; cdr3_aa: CASSPGQFLSDTQYF
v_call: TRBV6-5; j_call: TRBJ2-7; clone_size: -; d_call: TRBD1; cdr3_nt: TGTGCCAGCAGCCAGGACAGGGGCTCTTACGAGCAGTACTTC; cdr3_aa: CASSQDRGSYEQYF
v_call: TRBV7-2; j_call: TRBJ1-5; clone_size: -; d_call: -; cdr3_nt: TGTGCCAGCTGTTTAGCAGCAAATCAGCCCCAGCATTTT; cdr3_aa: CASCLAANQPQHF
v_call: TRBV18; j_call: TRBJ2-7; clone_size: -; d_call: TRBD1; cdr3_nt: TGTGCCAGCTCACCAAAGCCAGGGGGCATGTACGAGCAGTACTTC; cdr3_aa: CASSPKPGGMYEQYF
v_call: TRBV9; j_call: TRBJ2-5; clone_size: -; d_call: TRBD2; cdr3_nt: TGTGCCAGCAGCGTAGTGGGACTAGCAGTTGAGACCCAGTACTTC; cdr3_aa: CASSVVGLAVETQYF
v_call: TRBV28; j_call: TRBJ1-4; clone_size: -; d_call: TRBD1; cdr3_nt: TGTGCCATTCGTACAGGGGGAGAAAAACTGTTTTTT; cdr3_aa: CAIRTGGEKLFF
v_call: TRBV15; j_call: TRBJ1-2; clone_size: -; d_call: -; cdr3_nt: TGTGCCACCAGCTCGCAGACGGGATCCTATGGCTACACCTTC; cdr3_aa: CATSSQTGSYGYTF
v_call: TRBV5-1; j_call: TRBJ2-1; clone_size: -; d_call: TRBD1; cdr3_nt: TGCGCCAGCAGCCCTCGGGACAGAGCCTACAATGAGCAGTTCTTC; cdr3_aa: CASSPRDRAYNEQFF
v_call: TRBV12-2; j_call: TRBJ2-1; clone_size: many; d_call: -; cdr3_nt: TGTGCAAGTCGCTCCCTCCCCATGGGGAATGGCGGGGATTACAATGAGCAGTTCTTC; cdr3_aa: CASRSLPMGNGGDYNEQFF